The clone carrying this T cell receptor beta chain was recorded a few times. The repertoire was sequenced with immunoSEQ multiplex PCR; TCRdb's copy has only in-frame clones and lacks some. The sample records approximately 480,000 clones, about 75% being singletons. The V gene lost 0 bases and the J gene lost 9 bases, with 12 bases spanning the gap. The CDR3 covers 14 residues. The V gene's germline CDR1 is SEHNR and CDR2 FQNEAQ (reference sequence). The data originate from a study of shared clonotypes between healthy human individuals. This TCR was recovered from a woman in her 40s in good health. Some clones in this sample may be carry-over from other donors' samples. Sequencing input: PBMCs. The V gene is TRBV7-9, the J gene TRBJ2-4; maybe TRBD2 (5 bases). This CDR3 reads CASSLASGMLIQYF. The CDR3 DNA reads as TGTGCCAGCAGCTTAGCATCGGGGATGCTCATTCAGTACTTC. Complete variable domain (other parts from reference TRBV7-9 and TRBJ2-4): DTGVSQNPRHKITKRGQNVTFRCDPISEHNRLYWYRQTLGQGPEFLTYFQNEAQLEKSRLLSDRFSAERPKGSFSTLEIQRTEQGDSAMYLCASSLASGMLIQYFGAGTRLSVL.